This TCR beta chain was observed in a study of blood T cell repertoires in COVID-19. For the study at large: PBMCs, B-cell-depleted T cells, or T cells were the source of the cDNA or gDNA that made up the material.

V shed 0 bases, J shed 0 bases, and the junction held 8 bases outside the gene matches. Germline V CDR1 and CDR2: SGHRS, YFSETQ. This CDR3 spans 17 amino acids. Source study methods: Cell counts per sample came from amplifying reference gene primers. Sequencing was performed with immunoSEQ multiplex PCR; in TCRdb, only in-frame clones are kept and a portion is missing. For V, J and clone size, that table is used; D and trimming come from the DNA. The sample has some 150,000 clones, around nine tenths seen once; the top ten hold 8.6%. The TCR sequence derives from a woman aged 45-65 years with active or convalescent COVID-19. The chain recombines TRBV5-1 with TRBJ1-1; 7 bases line up with TRBD1. Sequenced: peripheral blood. The CDR3: CASSLGTGGFLNTEAFF. Here the CDR3 DNA reads TGCGCCAGCAGCTTGGGGACAGGAGGATTCCTGAACACTGAAGCTTTCTTT.